Sequencing of this T cell receptor beta chain was carried out in a study of naive and memory T cell subsets listed by TCRdb under 2017. In terms of the full investigation: The study applied an open-source, UMI-based TCR alpha and beta sequencing pipeline to sorted naive and memory peripheral blood T cell subsets. RNA was DNase-treated and reverse transcribed with TCR constant-region primers, mostly using SuperScript III. The functional CMV T cell responses agreed completely with IgG serology results.

The library was obtained by UMI-ligation and nested PCR. The beta constant-region primer consisted of an equimolar mixture of two oligonucleotides that together covered TRBC1 and TRBC2. A single-stranded oligonucleotide containing the SP2 primer and a 12-nucleotide UMI was joined to the 3' end of the cDNA by T4 RNA ligase 1. Four rounds of PCR were used to amplify ligated cDNA, with nested alpha and beta constant-region primers being used together with the SP2 primer. Incubation of the ligation reaction was carried out at 16 degrees C for about 20-24 hours. PCR2 was usually performed as a SYBR Green qPCR and halted at a preset threshold so that over-amplification would not occur. Agencourt AMPure XP magnetic beads were used for all purifications after the first. Libraries were quantified by Qubit and checked on a TapeStation, where a main peak was expected near 650 bp. The pooled libraries were sequenced on an Illumina MiSeq using v2 2x251 paired-end kits, which usually yielded 1-2 million reads per sample. Each sample's library went into the pool at 4 nM, and roughly 5-7.5% PhiX was added to help with cluster recognition. Processing in the source paper ran as follows. Using tag matching that tolerated one base-pair mismatch, Decombinator assigned V and J genes to FASTQ reads that had been processed by Demultiplexor. UMIs were used by Collapsinator to correct both sequencing errors and frequency errors arising from PCR heterogeneity. CDR3Translator translated TCRs and extracted CDR3s from the conserved cysteine to the FGXG phenylalanine, flagging non-productive sequences. Gini, Shannon entropy and inverse Simpson indices were calculated on repertoires subsampled to equal numbers of UMI-defined TCRs. Within the linear range, a power law was fitted by maximum likelihood to the distributions of clonotype abundance. On one naive CD8 sample, the pipeline and MIGEC gave similar UMI counts, unique TCR numbers and clonal distributions. Repertoires were searched for about 7,300 CMV-associated CDR3 sequences compiled from VDJdb and a published dataset. TCRdb reprocessed the public reads (quality trimming at Q25 with fastp, clone calling with MiXCR) and kept in-frame beta chains. Duplicate CDR3 protein sequences are folded into a single record with the most common DNA and genes. The V and J calls and clone size come from TCRdb's table, not from the authors' own analysis. The sample table shows roughly 40,000 distinct CDR3 sequences, and about an eighth are seen once. The ten largest make up around a fifth of the sample.

This clonotype is regarded as medium-sized (0.01 to 0.1%). Which antigen it targets is not known. No base qualities exist here, and no much larger clone lies one base off it. The paper's findings and limits, for the study overall: The repertoire findings for the naive and memory subsets could not be validated against a ground truth because none was available. After error correction, only a single occurrence was seen for over 95% of naive TCR sequences, so much steeper abundance distributions were produced than in memory subsets. A power law was followed by TCR abundance, with an exponent that differed between naive and memory subsets but was consistent across the three individuals. RNA-based TCR counts may be affected by expression changes linked to T cell activation and differentiation. Clonotypes were defined as single alpha or beta chain sequences, not paired alpha/beta receptors. In both CD4 and CD8 cells, a rise in Gini index and a fall in Shannon and inverse Simpson diversity were observed from naive through CM, EM and EMRA.

Trimming removed 3 bases from V and 9 bases from J, leaving 15 bases between the germline ends. The CDR3 numbers 14 residues from cysteine through phenylalanine. Only the CDR3 DNA stays, 42 bases, in frame from base 1. TCR alpha and beta chain libraries were amplified separately from the second PCR step onward. The CMV status of each donor was determined by measuring IFNgamma production from CD4+ T cells after fresh PBMCs had been stimulated overnight with CMV viral lysate. Using Miltenyi beads, CD4 T cells were first positively selected, and CD8 T cells were then positively selected from the CD4-negative fraction. Cells stained for CD3, CD4, CD8, CD45RA, CD27 and a live/dead dye were sorted on a BD Aria II into four subsets by CD45RA and CD27. The sorting gate for effector memory cells was CD45RA-CD27-, and the sorting gate for EMRA cells was CD45RA+CD27-. A few healthy volunteers provided blood, and the blood of each volunteer was split into CD4 and CD8 T cells and then into four differentiation subsets. Approximately 0.13 L of peripheral blood was drawn per donor, and PBMC were isolated by Ficoll-Paque PLUS density-gradient centrifugation. Sorted cells were lysed in RLT buffer, and RNA was extracted with a Qiagen RNeasy kit and stored at -80°C.

The rearrangement combines TRBV12-3 or TRBV12-4 with TRBJ2-1, with TRBD1 perhaps the D gene, on 6 matching bases. The sample taken for sequencing was effector memory CD4+ T cells from blood. Read against the paper, the sample's cell subset or site label means: effector memory, CD45RA- CD27-. The clonotype comes from a human donor in good health. The sequence in DNA is TGTGCCAGCAGTTTCCCAGCACTGGGGGCTGAGCAGTTCTTC. Translated, it gives CASSFPALGAEQFF.